The next 31 T cell receptor beta chains were all read from a single sample in a study of long-term antiretroviral therapy in people with HIV. At the survey level, the v3.0 immunoSEQ assay was run. Sequencing used immunoSEQ multiplex PCR; TCRdb keeps in-frame clones, though not all of them. The sample holds 40,000 to 50,000 clones, roughly 93% seen once. The material sequenced was unsorted PBMCs, taken 9 to 9.5 years after starting antiretroviral therapy. These receptor sequences come from a man aged 25 to 40 with HIV.

DNA for the CDR3: TGTGCCAGCAGCGGCCGACAGGGGATGAAGATCGATAGCAATCAGCCCCAGCATTTT. Translated, it gives CASSGRQGMKIDSNQPQHF. This chain links TRBV9 with TRBJ1-5, with 8 bases matching TRBD1. The CDR3 totals 19 residues. V lost 3 bases to trimming and J lost 0 bases; unmatched junction nucleotides: 14. Germline CDR1 reads SGDLS; CDR2 reads YYNGEE.

The gene calls are TRBV7-9 and TRBJ1-5, with a weak D call TRBD1 (5 bases). Germline V gene sequence: CDR1 SEHNR, CDR2 FQNEAQ (reference sequence). The CDR3 length is 15 residues. Trimming stripped 2 bases from V and 5 bases from J, with 13 bases between. The CDR3 nucleotides are TGTGCCAGCAGCTTAAGTCAGGGATCGGATCAGCCCCAGCATTTT. Translated: CASSLSQGSDQPQHF.

The chain carries TRBV28 and TRBJ2-7; D possibly corresponds to TRBD1 (6 bases). V lost 3 bases and J 0 bases, leaving 9 bases between the germline ends. Looked up from germline, CDR1 is MDHEN and CDR2 is SYDVKM. The CDR3 has 14 residues. The CDR3 DNA reads as TGTGCCAGCAGTTTCGACAGGTTCTCCTACGAGCAGTACTTC. Amino acids: CASSFDRFSYEQYF.

The chain combines TRBV5-5 with TRBJ2-1; no clear D gene. The germline gives CDR1 SGHKS, CDR2 YYEKEE (reference sequence). V dropped 0 bases and J dropped 0 bases, with 7 bases sitting between them. The CDR3 spans 15 residues. CDR3 sequence (DNA): TGTGCCAGCAGCTTGGGTCAGAGCTCCTACAATGAGCAGTTCTTC. Its protein is CASSLGQSSYNEQFF. The full variable domain, its missing parts supplied by reference TRBV5-5 and TRBJ2-1, is DAGVTQSPTHLIKTRGQQVTLRCSPISGHKSVSWYQQVLGQGPQFIFQYYEKEERGRGNFPDRFSARQFPNYSSELNVNALLLGDSALYLCASSLGQSSYNEQFFGPGTRLTVL.

The CDR3 region has the DNA TGCGCCAGCAGTGAGCCCGAGGGATATGGCTACACCTTC. It yields the protein CASSEPEGYGYTF. This chain connects TRBV10-2 to TRBJ1-2; unclear D gene. Trimming shortened V by 2 bases and J by 5 bases, and 9 bases separated the two germline ends. The CDR3 sequence is 13 residues long. Per germline, CDR1 WSHSY and CDR2 SAAADI.

As for this clone: At one end, the junction sequence differs from germline, possibly due to a read error. The sample holds other DNA sequences that translate to the same CDR3. The chain joins TRBV6-1 to TRBJ1-6; D unclear. CDR1 and CDR2 (germline): MNHNS, SASEGT. The CDR3 consists of 14 residues. Written as DNA, the CDR3 is TGTGCCAGCAGTCGAGGGTACAATAATTCACCCCTTCACTTT. Amino acid sequence: CASSRGYNNSPLHF.

The V gene is TRBV28, the J gene TRBJ1-2; unclear D gene. The CDR3 runs 14 residues. CDR1 MDHEN and CDR2 SYDVKM come from the germline V gene. The V gene lost 8 bases and the J gene lost 0 bases, with 13 bases spanning the gap. This CDR3 is CASWAGPANYGYTF. The CDR3 DNA is TGTGCCAGCTGGGCAGGCCCCGCTAACTATGGCTACACCTTC.

This clone was counted a single time. The CDR3 loop reads CAISNEGSAQHF. The CDR3 nucleotides read TGTGCCATCAGCAACGAGGGGTCAGCCCAGCATTTT. The rearrangement links TRBV10-3 to TRBJ1-5, with D possibly matching TRBD1 (5 bases). The V end lost 6 bases, the J end lost 11 bases, and 14 bases lay between the germline ends. The CDR3 length is 12 residues. Germline V gives CDR1 ENHRY, CDR2 SYGVKD.

This clone was recorded once. The chain links TRBV20-1 to TRBJ2-7; D remains ambiguous. Trimming cost V 4 bases and J 2 bases, with 3 bases left between them. From germline, CDR1 is DFQATT and CDR2 SNEGSKA (reference sequence). The CDR3 runs to 10 residues. The CDR3 DNA reads TGCAGTGCTACCCCCTACGAGCAGTACGTC. Residues: CSATPYEQYV.

The gene calls are TRBV7-3 and TRBJ1-6; D is perhaps TRBD1 (6 bases). Trimming left V 2 bases short and J 6 bases short, with 17 bases between. Germline V gives CDR1 SGHTA, CDR2 FQGTGA. The length of the CDR3 is 17 residues. The CDR3 loop is CASSLVAPGVPNSPLHF. The CDR3 region has the DNA TGTGCCAGCAGCTTAGTGGCGCCAGGGGTCCCTAATTCACCCCTCCACTTT. Using reference TRBV7-3 and TRBJ1-6 for the parts outside the CDR3, the full variable domain is GAGVSQTPSNKVTEKGKYVELRCDPISGHTALYWYRQSLGQGPEFLIYFQGTGAADDSGLPNDRFFAVRPEGSVSTLKIQRTERGDSAVYLCASSLVAPGVPNSPLHFGNGTRLTVT.

As to this clone: Relative to the germline gene, one junction end is altered; a read error may explain this. The V gene is TRBV6-1, the J gene TRBJ2-1, with D perhaps matching TRBD1 or TRBD2 (5 bases each). CDR3 size: 12 residues. Germline values: CDR1 MNHNS, CDR2 SASEGT. The CDR3 bases are TGTGCCAGCTCGCCCGGGACGATGGTAGAGATCTTC. The encoded protein is CASSPGTMVEIF.

The chain employs TRBV25-1 and TRBJ1-1; possibly TRBD1 for D (6 bases). V lost 6 bases to trimming and J lost 8 bases, with 16 bases between them. The CDR3 has 13 residues. In germline, CDR1 is MGHDK, CDR2 SYGVNS. The CDR3 sequence: CASREGGNLEAFF. CDR3 nucleotides: TGTGCCAGCAGGGAAGGGGGGAACCTAGAAGCTTTCTTT.

CDR3 nucleotides: TGCGCCAGCAGCCAATTTGATAGGGGGGCGGCGGATACGCAGTATTTT. As protein: CASSQFDRGAADTQYF. The rearrangement links TRBV4-1 to TRBJ2-3; tentatively, D is TRBD1 or TRBD2 (6 bases each). Trimming cost V 2 bases and J 6 bases, with 18 bases left between them. Germline V gene lookup returns CDR1 MGHRA and CDR2 YSYEKL. The CDR3 runs to 16 residues.

This clone was counted once. The chain combines TRBV2 with TRBJ1-4; no clear D gene. V dropped 2 bases and J dropped 8 bases, with 15 bases sitting between them. Germline CDR1 and CDR2: SNHLY and FYNNEI. The CDR3 covers 15 residues. The CDR3 loop reads CASSERRVTVEKLFF. Written as DNA, the CDR3 is TGTGCCAGCAGTGAAAGAAGGGTTACAGTAGAAAAACTGTTTTTT.

This chain connects TRBV28 to TRBJ2-3, with D possibly matching TRBD2 (6 bases). The CDR3 has 12 residues. CDR1 is MDHEN, CDR2 SYDVKM, per germline. The CDR3 region is CAAAGFPDTQYF. The CDR3 region has the DNA TGTGCGGCTGCGGGGTTCCCAGATACGCAGTATTTT.

V and J are TRBV4-1 and TRBJ2-3; 9 bases are shared with TRBD1. J was trimmed by 0 bases and V by 4 bases; bases with no gene match: 11. Germline loops: CDR1 MGHRA, CDR2 YSYEKL. The CDR3 spans 18 residues. CDR3 loop: CASSLRTGAQFSTDTQYF. In nucleotides, the CDR3 is TGCGCCAGCAGCCTCCGGACAGGGGCTCAATTTAGCACAGATACGCAGTATTTT.

The V and J genes are TRBV7-6 and TRBJ1-2, with 7 bases that match TRBD1. The CDR3 loop spans 15 amino acids. Trimming cost V 3 bases and J 2 bases; bases outside gene matches: 6. Germline values: CDR1 SGHVS, CDR2 FNYEAQ. CDR3 residues: CASSFRQGKNYGYTF. In nucleotides, the CDR3 is TGTGCCAGCAGCTTCCGACAGGGCAAGAACTATGGCTACACCTTC. Filled out from reference TRBV7-6 and TRBJ1-2, the complete variable domain reads GAGVSQSPRYKVTKRGQDVALRCDPISGHVSLYWYRQALGQGPEFLTYFNYEAQQDKSGLPNDRFSAERPEGSISTLTIQRTEQRDSAMYRCASSFRQGKNYGYTFGSGTRLTVV.

Written as DNA, the CDR3 is TGTGCCAGCAGTGGGACATCTCAAGAGACCCAGTACTTC. Amino acid sequence: CASSGTSQETQYF. This chain joins TRBV2 and TRBJ2-5; D is perhaps TRBD1 (5 bases). In germline, CDR1 is SNHLY, CDR2 FYNNEI. The V and J ends lost 4 bases and 2 bases respectively, with 8 bases between them. This CDR3 has 13 residues.

The chain uses TRBV5-6 and TRBJ2-5, with D perhaps assigned TRBD1 or TRBD2 (5 bases each). V was shortened by 1 base and J by 4 bases, with 20 bases between the two germline ends. The germline CDR1 and CDR2 sequences are SGHDT and YYEEEE. The CDR3 contains 17 residues. The CDR3, as DNA: TGTGCCAGCAGCTTGCCGCGGTCAGGGCGAGGGAGAGAGACCCAGTACTTC. As protein: CASSLPRSGRGRETQYF.

The chain couples TRBV9 to TRBJ2-1; D is unclear. CDR3 length: 14 residues. Trimming left V 0 bases short and J 8 bases short, with 12 bases between. Germline CDR1 and CDR2: SGDLS and YYNGEE. CDR3 loop: CASSVGTITDEQFF. In DNA form, the CDR3 reads TGTGCCAGCAGCGTAGGGACCATCACTGATGAGCAGTTCTTC.

The chain links TRBV19 to TRBJ1-6, with D hard to call. Trimming removed 1 base from V and 13 bases from J, with 14 bases in between. CDR3 length: 14 residues. Germline lookup yields CDR1 LNHDA and CDR2 SQIVND (reference sequence). CDR3 DNA sequence: TGTGCCAGTAGTATAGCTGCAAGCTCGCCGCCCCTCCACTTT. Residues: CASSIAASSPPLHF. The complete variable domain, with remaining parts taken from reference TRBV19 and TRBJ1-6, reads DGGITQSPKYLFRKEGQNVTLSCEQNLNHDAMYWYRQDPGQGLRLIYYSQIVNDFQKGDIAEGYSVSREKKESFPLTVTSAQKNPTAFYLCASSIAASSPPLHFGNGTRLTVT.

V usage is TRBV7-6 and J usage is TRBJ2-3; no definite D call. The CDR3 covers 15 residues. Trimming stripped 0 bases from V and 2 bases from J, with 9 bases between. Germline V gives CDR1 SGHVS, CDR2 FNYEAQ. CDR3 sequence: CASSLASLNTDTQYF. The CDR3 bases are TGTGCCAGCAGCTTAGCTAGCCTCAACACAGATACGCAGTATTTT.

The V and J genes are TRBV9 and TRBJ1-2; 7 nucleotides line up with TRBD1. The ends lost 0 bases at V and 5 bases at J; junction bases unmatched: 1. The germline V gene encodes CDR1 SGDLS and CDR2 YYNGEE. This CDR3 comprises 13 residues. CDR3 sequence: CASSVEGAYGYTF. CDR3 coding DNA: TGTGCCAGCAGCGTAGAGGGGGCTTATGGCTACACCTTC.

The V and J genes are TRBV5-1 and TRBJ1-6, with no clear D. The CDR3 runs 17 residues. With 0 bases removed from V and 6 bases from J, the gap between germline ends came to 16 bases. Looked up from germline, CDR1 is SGHRS and CDR2 is YFSETQ. The CDR3 sequence is CASSLAGGSIRNSPLHF. In DNA form, the CDR3 reads TGCGCCAGCAGCTTGGCCGGTGGCAGCATACGTAATTCACCCCTCCACTTT. The full variable domain, with the rest looked up from reference TRBV5-1 and TRBJ1-6, is KAGVTQTPRYLIKTRGQQVTLSCSPISGHRSVSWYQQTPGQGLQFLFEYFSETQRNKGNFPGRFSGRQFSNSRSEMNVSTLELGDSALYLCASSLAGGSIRNSPLHFGNGTRLTVT.

CDR3 bases: TGTGCCAGTATAGGTCAGACCTTCTATGGCTACACCTTC. Protein: CASIGQTFYGYTF. The V and J genes are TRBV19 and TRBJ1-2; unclear D gene. The length of the CDR3 is 13 residues. The germline gives CDR1 LNHDA, CDR2 SQIVND (reference sequence). With 7 bases removed from V and 4 bases from J, the gap between germline ends came to 13 bases.

This chain uses TRBV6-1 with TRBJ1-2; D is uncertain. V lost 2 bases and J 0 bases, leaving 22 bases between the germline ends. Germline CDR1 and CDR2: MNHNS and SASEGT. This CDR3 spans 19 amino acids. CDR3 sequence (DNA): TGTGCCAGCAGTGAATCGGGAGGGATGCGGAAGGTTTCTAACTATGGCTACACCTTC. This gives the protein CASSESGGMRKVSNYGYTF.

The chain joins TRBV20-1 to TRBJ1-2, with TRBD1 matching over 8 bases. This CDR3 has 11 residues. Germline V gene sequence: CDR1 DFQATT, CDR2 SNEGSKA (reference sequence). CDR3 sequence (DNA): TGCAGGGGACAGGAGGGCGATGGCTACACCTTC. It yields the protein CRGQEGDGYTF.

The DNA for the CDR3 is TGTGCCTGGAGTGTACGCCTCCAAGAGACCCAGTACTTC. Translated, it gives CAWSVRLQETQYF. The V call is TRBV30, the J call TRBJ2-5; D unresolved. The CDR3 has 13 amino acids. Trimming took 0 bases from V and 1 from J, leaving 6 bases between them. From germline, CDR1 is GTSNPN and CDR2 SVGIG (reference sequence). The full variable domain, completed using reference TRBV30 and TRBJ2-5, is SQTIHQWPATLVQPVGSPLSLECTVEGTSNPNLYWYRQAAGRGLQLLFYSVGIGQISSEVPQNLSASRPQDRQFILSSKKLLLSDSGFYLCAWSVRLQETQYFGPGTRLLVL.

The chain combines TRBV16 with TRBJ2-7; possibly TRBD1 or TRBD2 for D (5 bases each). V was trimmed by 4 bases and J by 0 bases, leaving 13 bases between them. The germline CDR1 and CDR2 sequences are KGHSY and FQNENV. The CDR3 spans 15 residues. The CDR3 loop reads CASSPGTESSYEQYF. The DNA of the CDR3 is TGTGCCAGCAGCCCCGGGACGGAAAGCTCCTACGAGCAGTACTTC.

This sequence joins TRBV5-1 and TRBJ1-4; D gene ambiguous. The length of the CDR3 is 15 residues. The V gene's germline CDR1 is SGHRS and CDR2 YFSETQ. The V end was cut by 4 bases, the J end by 0 bases, with 10 bases between. The CDR3 DNA sequence: TGCGCCAGCAGCCCTGGAGTTGCAACTAATGAAAAACTGTTTTTT. This codes for CASSPGVATNEKLFF.

The V call is TRBV6-1, the J call TRBJ1-1; 8 bases map to TRBD1. The CDR3 is made up of 11 amino acids. Germline V gene lookup returns CDR1 MNHNS and CDR2 SASEGT. The CDR3, as DNA: TGTGCATCTGCCAGGGGGCGGGAGGCTTTCTTT. Amino acid sequence: CASARGREAFF.